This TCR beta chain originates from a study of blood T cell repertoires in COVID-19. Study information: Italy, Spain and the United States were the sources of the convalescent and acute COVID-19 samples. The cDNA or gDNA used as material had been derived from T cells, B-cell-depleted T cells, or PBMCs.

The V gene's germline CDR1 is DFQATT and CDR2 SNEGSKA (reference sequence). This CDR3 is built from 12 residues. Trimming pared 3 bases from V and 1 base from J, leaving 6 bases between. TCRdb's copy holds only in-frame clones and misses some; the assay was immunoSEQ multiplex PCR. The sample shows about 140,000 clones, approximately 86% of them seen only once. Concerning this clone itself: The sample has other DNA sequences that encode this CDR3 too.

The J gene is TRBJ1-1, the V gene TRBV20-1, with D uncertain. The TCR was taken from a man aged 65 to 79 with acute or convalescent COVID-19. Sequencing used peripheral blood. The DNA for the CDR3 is TGCAGTGCTAGTCGCAGGAACACTGAAGCTTTCTTT. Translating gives CSASRRNTEAFF.